This TCR beta chain was retrieved from a study of shared clonotypes between healthy human individuals. Study in general: Plates per donor: three CD4 naive, three CD4 memory, two CD8 naive, one CD8 memory.

Regarding this clone: The antigen is unknown.

Each sample came from a Caucasian adult donor living in Nashville, Tennessee. The assay used deep level. Generated by immunoSEQ multiplex PCR, the TCRdb table keeps only in-frame clones and is missing some. Of roughly 2.5 million clones in the sample, approximately 90% were seen once. The CDR3 is made up of 11 amino acids. Germline assignment: CDR1 MNHNS and CDR2 SASEGT. Trimming removed 1 base at V and 6 bases at J, with 4 bases between. Findings of the study overall: The naive CD4 repertoires of several donors were compared, and 5% to 6.5% of clonotypes were shared.

The TCR was taken from a man between 18 and 35 years old in good health. Specimen: naive CD4+ T cells sorted from blood. Subset denoted: CD45RA+ positively selected. The chain carries TRBV6-1 and TRBJ2-7; no clear D. The DNA of the CDR3 is TGTGCCAGCAGTGAAGGTGTCGAGCAGTACTTC. It encodes CASSEGVEQYF.